This T cell receptor beta chain was documented in a study of lymphopenia after photon versus proton radiotherapy. General observations from the study: Post-nadir diversity loss with photons came from oligoclonal expansion, particularly CD8+ Temra cells. Under photons, naive T cells and diversity fell while effector/memory populations rose.

Points on this clone: Its antigen is unidentified.

V lost 0 bases and J lost 3, with 5 bases in between. This CDR3 has 13 residues. Germline V gives CDR1 SGHNT, CDR2 YENEEA. Produced via immunoSEQ multiplex PCR; TCRdb's table is partial and in-frame only. The data contain fewer than 25,000 clones, around 84% of them seen just once; the ten biggest clones take up about 23%. The TCR sequence derives from a middle-aged man with gastric cancer. The sequencing here drew on peripheral blood, taken from a patient treated with photon-based radiotherapy. The rearrangement joins TRBV11-3 to TRBJ1-1, with D uncertain. The CDR3 sequence is CASSLDSYTEAFF. CDR3 sequence (DNA): TGTGCCAGCAGCTTAGATTCGTACACTGAAGCTTTCTTT.